The 7 T cell receptor beta chains in this list originate from one sample, sequenced in a study of OX40 agonist ivuxolimab in advanced cancers. Assay: immunoSEQ multiplex PCR; the TCRdb copy retains only in-frame clones and omits some. Among 31,000 or so clones listed, under 95% were seen once. The sample consisted of CD4+ or CD8+ T cells sorted from blood, taken in a trial of the OX40 agonist ivuxolimab. The receptors here all came from an adult with an advanced solid tumor such as melanoma, head and neck, liver or kidney cancer.

CDR3 region: CASSYPGLANEQFF. DNA for the CDR3: TGTGCCAGCAGTTACCCGGGACTAGCTAATGAGCAGTTCTTC. This chain links TRBV6-5 with TRBJ2-1; 9 bases agree with TRBD2. Germline V lookup: CDR1 MNHEY, CDR2 SVGAGI. Losses at the gene ends were 2 bases for V and 7 bases for J; bases not matched to a gene: 3. This CDR3 comprises 14 residues.

The chain couples TRBV9 to TRBJ1-1, with 9 bases that match TRBD1. CDR1 is SGDLS and CDR2 is YYNGEE in the germline V gene. The CDR3 contains 15 residues. V was clipped by 4 bases and J by 5 bases; unmatched bases: 9. The CDR3 region is CASSISGTGMTEAFF. CDR3 coding DNA: TGTGCCAGCAGCATTTCCGGGACAGGGATGACTGAAGCTTTCTTT.

The chain couples TRBV6-1 to TRBJ2-7; 7 nucleotides align to TRBD1. There are 15 residues in the CDR3. The germline CDR1 and CDR2 sequences are MNHNS and SASEGT. Trimming cost V 3 bases and J 3 bases; bases outside gene matches: 8. The CDR3 here is CASSDWTGGFYEQYV. The CDR3 nucleotides are TGTGCCAGCAGTGATTGGACAGGAGGATTCTACGAGCAGTACGTC.

This clone was counted only a few times. CDR3 protein: CASSRIRDRGSKSNQPQHF. The CDR3 DNA follows: TGTGCCAGCAGCAGGATCCGGGACAGGGGGAGTAAGAGCAATCAGCCCCAGCATTTT. The chain recombines TRBV5-6 with TRBJ1-5, with TRBD1 matching 11 bases. Per the germline V gene, CDR1 is SGHDT and CDR2 is YYEEEE. The trim removed 4 bases at V and 1 base at J, leaving 13 bases unmatched. The CDR3 consists of 19 residues.

The V call is TRBV10-3, the J call TRBJ2-7, with TRBD1 identical over 7 bases. Germline lookup yields CDR1 ENHRY and CDR2 SYGVKD. The CDR3 has 13 residues. J was trimmed by 6 bases and V by 6 bases; bases with no gene match: 8. DNA for the CDR3: TGTGCCATCAGCGTCACCCAGGGGGTCGAGCAGTACGTC. Its translation: CAISVTQGVEQYV.

V gene TRBV7-8 combines with J gene TRBJ1-2, with D tentatively TRBD1 (6 bases). Trimming took off 5 bases at V and 10 bases at J, with 23 bases between the two ends. The CDR3 spans 15 residues. Germline CDR1 reads SGHVS; CDR2 reads FQNEAQ. The CDR3, as DNA: TGTGCCAGCAGCGGTCAAACAGGGATTGCGGATGACTACACCTTC. Its protein is CASSGQTGIADDYTF. The variable domain in full, completed from reference TRBV7-8 and TRBJ1-2, reads GAGVSQSPRYKVAKRGQDVALRCDPISGHVSLFWYQQALGQGPEFLTYFQNEAQLDKSGLPSDRFFAERPEGSVSTLKIQRTQQEDSAVYLCASSGQTGIADDYTFGSGTRLTVV.

DNA of the CDR3: TGCGCCAGCAGCCCTTTATCTAAACTAGCGGCTTATTACAATGAGCAGTTCTTC. Translated: CASSPLSKLAAYYNEQFF. The chain has TRBV4-1 and TRBJ2-1; 8 bases fit TRBD2. This CDR3 contains 18 residues. V was clipped by 4 bases and J by 4 bases; unmatched bases: 15. Germline V gene sequence: CDR1 MGHRA, CDR2 YSYEKL.